This T cell receptor beta chain derives from a study of tumor-infiltrating lymphocytes in primary liver carcinoma. Broader study findings: Lesser overlap characterized tumor-adjacent and tumor-blood pairs relative to tumor region pairs.

CDR3 length: 13 amino acids. Trimming took off 1 base at V and 6 bases at J, with 13 bases between the two ends. CDR1 is SQVTM and CDR2 is ANQGSEA in the germline V gene. From unsorted bulk tissue weighing about 20-31 mg, DNA and RNA were co-extracted. This clonotype was detected only a few times. The antigen remains undetermined. Total RNA (approximately 500 ng) served as template for TCR beta cDNA synthesis primed by a constant-region primer. TCR beta libraries came from three nested multiplex PCR rounds using slightly modified ARM-PCR. Forward primers for TRBV1-TRBV30 and a C-beta reverse primer served the first two PCR rounds, at 10 cycles each. Using its own MiXCR run on the multiplex PCR reads, TCRdb lists one record per CDR3 protein. The sample lists 110,000 or so distinct CDR3 sequences; roughly 80% were seen once.

The sample was liver tumor tissue from sampling region 3. Specified subset: tumor region T3, left-lateral pole. V is TRBV29-1 and J is TRBJ2-7, with TRBD1 as a possible D gene (5 bases). This sequence was found in a man aged 40-50 years with primary liver carcinoma and hepatitis B virus infection. The CDR3 protein is CSVEAGRGCEQYF. The DNA for the CDR3 is TGCAGCGTTGAAGCTGGTAGGGGCTGCGAGCAGTACTTC.